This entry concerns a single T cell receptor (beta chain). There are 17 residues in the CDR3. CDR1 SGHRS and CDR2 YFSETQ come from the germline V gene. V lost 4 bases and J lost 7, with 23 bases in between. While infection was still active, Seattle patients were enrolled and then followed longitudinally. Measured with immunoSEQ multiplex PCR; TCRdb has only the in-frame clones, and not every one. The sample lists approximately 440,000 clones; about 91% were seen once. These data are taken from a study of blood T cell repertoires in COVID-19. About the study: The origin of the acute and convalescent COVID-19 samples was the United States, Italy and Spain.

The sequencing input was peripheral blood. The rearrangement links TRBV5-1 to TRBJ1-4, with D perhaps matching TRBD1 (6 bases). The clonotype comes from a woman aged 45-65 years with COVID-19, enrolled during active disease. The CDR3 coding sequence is TGCGCCAGCAGCCACGTACTACCTTCAGGGGACGCTGAAAAACTGTTTTTT. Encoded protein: CASSHVLPSGDAEKLFF.